This T cell receptor (beta chain) is from a study of cytomegalovirus exposure and HLA in healthy donors. Study-level points and caveats: HLA restriction was apparent for most CMV-associated TCR beta chains in a later analysis.

PCR was performed using 60 Vbeta and 13 Jbeta primers. Clones were read by immunoSEQ multiplex PCR, and TCRdb kept only the in-frame ones, dropping some. Of roughly 180,000 clones listed, around 80% are singletons. Details on this clone: Its antigen is as yet unknown.

V was clipped by 7 bases and J by 0 bases, with 16 bases between them. Germline V lookup: CDR1 MDHEN, CDR2 SYDVKM. The CDR3 has 16 amino acids. This chain uses TRBV28 with TRBJ1-5, with D perhaps matching TRBD1 (6 bases). The sample taken for sequencing was PBMCs. The sequence was collected from a man aged 40-49 years in good health and CMV-seronegative. The CDR3 DNA reads TGTGCCAGCACCCGCACCGGGACACTTAGCAATCAGCCCCAGCATTTT. This translates into CASTRTGTLSNQPQHF.